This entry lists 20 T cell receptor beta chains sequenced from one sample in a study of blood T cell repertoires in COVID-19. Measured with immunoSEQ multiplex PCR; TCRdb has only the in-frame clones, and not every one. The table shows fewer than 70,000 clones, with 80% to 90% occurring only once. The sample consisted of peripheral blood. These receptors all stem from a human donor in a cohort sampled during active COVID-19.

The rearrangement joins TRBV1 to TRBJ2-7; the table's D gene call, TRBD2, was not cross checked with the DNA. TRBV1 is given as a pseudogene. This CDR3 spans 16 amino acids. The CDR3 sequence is CTSSQDGGAGSYEQYF. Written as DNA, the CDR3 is TGCACCAGCAGCCAAGATGGGGGGGCTGGTTCCTACGAGCAGTACTTC.

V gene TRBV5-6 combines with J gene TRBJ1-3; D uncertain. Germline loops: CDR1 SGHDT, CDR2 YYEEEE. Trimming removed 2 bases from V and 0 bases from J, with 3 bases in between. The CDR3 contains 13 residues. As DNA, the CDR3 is TGTGCCAGCAGCTTCAGCTCTGGAAACACCATATATTTT. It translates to CASSFSSGNTIYF.

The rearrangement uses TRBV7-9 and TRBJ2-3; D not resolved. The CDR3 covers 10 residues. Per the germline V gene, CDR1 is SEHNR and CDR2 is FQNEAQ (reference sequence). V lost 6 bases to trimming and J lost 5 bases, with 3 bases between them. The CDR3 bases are TGTGCCAGCAGACTAGATACGCAGTATTTT. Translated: CASRLDTQYF.

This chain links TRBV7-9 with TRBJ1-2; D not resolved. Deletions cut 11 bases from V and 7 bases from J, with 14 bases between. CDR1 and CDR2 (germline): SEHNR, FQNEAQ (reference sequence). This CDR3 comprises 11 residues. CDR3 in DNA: TGTGCCTTAAGCCGGGTTGGTGGCTACACCTTC. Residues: CALSRVGGYTF.

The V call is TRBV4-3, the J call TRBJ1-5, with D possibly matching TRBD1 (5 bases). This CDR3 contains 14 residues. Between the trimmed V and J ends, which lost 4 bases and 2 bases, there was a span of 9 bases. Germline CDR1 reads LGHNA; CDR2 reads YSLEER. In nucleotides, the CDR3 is TGCGCCAGCAGCCCGACAGTGGGCAATCAGCCCCAGCATTTT. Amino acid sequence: CASSPTVGNQPQHF.

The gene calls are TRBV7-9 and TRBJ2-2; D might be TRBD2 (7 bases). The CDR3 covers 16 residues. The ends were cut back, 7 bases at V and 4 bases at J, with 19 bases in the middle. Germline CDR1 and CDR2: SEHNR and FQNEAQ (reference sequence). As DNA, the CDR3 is TGTGCCAGCACCGCTCAAGGGGGGGCGGGCACCGGGGAGCTGTTTTTT. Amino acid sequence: CASTAQGGAGTGELFF.

CDR3 sequence (DNA): TGTGCCCACAAGGTAGAGGCGTCCTATAATTCACCCCTCCACTTT. Translated: CAHKVEASYNSPLHF. This sequence joins TRBV30 and TRBJ1-6; no firm D call. V was pared by 8 bases and J by 1 base, with 15 bases between. This CDR3 is built from 15 residues. The germline gives CDR1 GTSNPN, CDR2 SVGIG (reference sequence).

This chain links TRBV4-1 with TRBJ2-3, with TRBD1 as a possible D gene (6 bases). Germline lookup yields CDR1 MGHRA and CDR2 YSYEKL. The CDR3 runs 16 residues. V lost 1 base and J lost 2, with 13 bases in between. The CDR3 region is CASSQAKSGATDTQYF. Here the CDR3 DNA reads TGCGCCAGCAGCCAAGCGAAGTCAGGGGCCACAGATACGCAGTATTTT.

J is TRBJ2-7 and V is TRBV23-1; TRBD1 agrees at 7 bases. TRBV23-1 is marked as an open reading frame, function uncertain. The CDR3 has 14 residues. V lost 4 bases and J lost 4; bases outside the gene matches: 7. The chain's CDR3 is CASSRHSGGYEQYF. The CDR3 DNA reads TGCGCCAGCAGTCGACACTCAGGGGGTTACGAGCAGTACTTC.

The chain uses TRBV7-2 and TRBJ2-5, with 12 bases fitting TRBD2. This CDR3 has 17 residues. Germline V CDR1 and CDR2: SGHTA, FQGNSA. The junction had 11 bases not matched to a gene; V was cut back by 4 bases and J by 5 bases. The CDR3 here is CASSSIPGLAGRETQYF. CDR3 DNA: TGTGCCAGCAGCTCAATCCCGGGACTAGCGGGTCGGGAGACCCAGTACTTC.

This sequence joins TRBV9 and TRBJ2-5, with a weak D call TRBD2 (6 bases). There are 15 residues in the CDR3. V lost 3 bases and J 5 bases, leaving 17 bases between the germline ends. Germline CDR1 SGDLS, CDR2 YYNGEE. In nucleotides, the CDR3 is TGTGCCAGCAGCGAGTGGGGAGGTCCCTCGGAGACCCAGTACTTC. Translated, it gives CASSEWGGPSETQYF.

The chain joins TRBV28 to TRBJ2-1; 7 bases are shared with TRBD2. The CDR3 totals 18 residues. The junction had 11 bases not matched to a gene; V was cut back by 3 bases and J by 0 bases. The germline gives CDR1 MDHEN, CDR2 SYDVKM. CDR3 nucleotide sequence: TGTGCCAGCAGTTTCGGGGGACTACTCCTTAGCTCCTACAATGAGCAGTTCTTC. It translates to CASSFGGLLLSSYNEQFF.

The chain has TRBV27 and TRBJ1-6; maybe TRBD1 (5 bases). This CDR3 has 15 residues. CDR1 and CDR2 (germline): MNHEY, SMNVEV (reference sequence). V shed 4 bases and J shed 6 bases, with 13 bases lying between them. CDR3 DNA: TGTGCCAGCAGTTCCGGGAGGCAGGGTAATTCACCCCTCCACTTT. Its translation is CASSSGRQGNSPLHF.

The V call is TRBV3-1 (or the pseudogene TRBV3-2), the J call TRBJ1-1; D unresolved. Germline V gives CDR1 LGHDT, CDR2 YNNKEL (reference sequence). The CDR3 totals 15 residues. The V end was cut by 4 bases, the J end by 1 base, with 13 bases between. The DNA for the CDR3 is TGTGCCAGCAGCCTCGGGCTGAGCGGGAACACTGAAGCTTTCTTT. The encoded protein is CASSLGLSGNTEAFF.

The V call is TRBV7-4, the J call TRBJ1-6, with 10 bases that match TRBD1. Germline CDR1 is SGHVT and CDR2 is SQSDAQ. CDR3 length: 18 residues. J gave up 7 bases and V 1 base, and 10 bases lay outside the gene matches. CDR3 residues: CASSLERGPGQGNSPLHF. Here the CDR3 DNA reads TGTGCCAGCAGCTTAGAGAGGGGGCCGGGACAGGGGAATTCACCCCTCCACTTT.

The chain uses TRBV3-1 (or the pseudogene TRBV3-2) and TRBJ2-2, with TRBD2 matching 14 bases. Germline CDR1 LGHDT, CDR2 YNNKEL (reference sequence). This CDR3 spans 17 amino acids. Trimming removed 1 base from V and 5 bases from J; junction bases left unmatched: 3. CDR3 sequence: CASSQGLAGGRTGELFF. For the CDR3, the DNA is TGTGCCAGCAGCCAAGGACTAGCGGGGGGGCGGACCGGGGAGCTGTTTTTT.

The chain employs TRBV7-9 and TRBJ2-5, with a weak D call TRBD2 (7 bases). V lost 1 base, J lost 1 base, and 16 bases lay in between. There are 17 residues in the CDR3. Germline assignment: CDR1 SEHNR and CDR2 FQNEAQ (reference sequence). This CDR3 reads CASSLDGRGRAQETQYF. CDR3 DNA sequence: TGTGCCAGCAGCTTAGACGGGCGGGGGCGTGCCCAAGAGACCCAGTACTTC.

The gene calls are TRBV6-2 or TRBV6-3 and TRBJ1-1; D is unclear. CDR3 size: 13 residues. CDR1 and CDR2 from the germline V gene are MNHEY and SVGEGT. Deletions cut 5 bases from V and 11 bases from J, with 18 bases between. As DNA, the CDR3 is TGTGCCAGCAGTGGAGGCGGCCCAGGTCGGGCTTTCTTT. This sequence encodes CASSGGGPGRAFF.

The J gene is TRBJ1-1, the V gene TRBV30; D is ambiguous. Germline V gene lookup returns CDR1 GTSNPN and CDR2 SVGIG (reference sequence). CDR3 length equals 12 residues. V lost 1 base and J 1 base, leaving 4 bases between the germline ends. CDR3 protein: CAWSGPNTEAFF. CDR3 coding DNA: TGTGCCTGGAGTGGGCCGAACACTGAAGCTTTCTTT.

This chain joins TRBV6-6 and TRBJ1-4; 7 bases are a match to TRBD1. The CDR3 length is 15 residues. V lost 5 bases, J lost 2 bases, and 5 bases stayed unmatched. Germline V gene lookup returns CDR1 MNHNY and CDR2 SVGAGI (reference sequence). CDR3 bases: TGTGCCAGCAGTCGGCTGACAGGGACTAATGAAAAACTGTTTTTT. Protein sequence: CASSRLTGTNEKLFF.